The T cell receptor beta chain described here comes from a study of T cell repertoires in cytomegalovirus infection. Study at large: Both CMV infection and a matching HLA type were indicated by public TCR beta signatures.

Each CDR3 protein is one row after TCRdb ran MiXCR on the reads. In the table there are about 900,000 distinct CDR3 sequences, 30% to 40% of which are singletons. CDR1 is ENHRY, CDR2 SYGVKD, per germline. V was cut by 10 bases and J by 5 bases, with 15 bases left in between. The CDR3 extends over 13 amino acids. This clonotype appeared a few times. Antigen specificity is unknown. This TCR was sampled from a human donor in good health (CMV status not recorded). Some clones in this sample may be carry-over from other donors' samples. The sample in question was cultured CD8+ T cells from PBMCs, obtained from culture after CMV antigen stimulation. The V call is TRBV10-3, the J call TRBJ1-5; TRBD1 is a possible D gene (5 bases). The CDR3 nucleotides read TGTGCCACCAGAGACAGATCAGATCAGCCCCAGCATTTT. It yields the protein CATRDRSDQPQHF.